Shown below are 23 T cell receptor beta chains from a single sample sequenced in a study of cytomegalovirus exposure and HLA in healthy donors. This PCR relied on a set of 60 Vbeta primers and 13 Jbeta primers. Sequenced by immunoSEQ multiplex PCR; TCRdb stores in-frame clones only, minus some. The sample lists approximately 200,000 clones; about 83% were seen once. Material for sequencing was PBMCs. The source of these receptors is a woman in her twenties or thirties in good health and CMV-seropositive.

The chain combines TRBV28 with TRBJ2-1; 7 nucleotides align to TRBD1. V shed 3 bases, J shed 16 bases, and the junction held 18 bases outside the gene matches. The CDR3 length is 15 residues. Germline V CDR1 and CDR2: MDHEN, SYDVKM. The CDR3: CASSFPAGKGALFFF. For the CDR3, the DNA is TGTGCCAGCAGTTTCCCTGCAGGAAAGGGGGCTCTGTTTTTCTTC.

This clone was seen more than once but under ten times. The chain combines TRBV6-6 with TRBJ1-1; possible D gene TRBD1, 5 bases. The CDR3 spans 14 residues. CDR1 is MNHNY and CDR2 is SVGAGI in the germline V gene (reference sequence). The V and J ends lost 2 bases and 3 bases respectively, with 10 bases between them. CDR3 nucleotide sequence: TGTGCCAGCAGTTACCGCGGGGGGGACACTGAAGCTTTCTTT. Amino acids: CASSYRGGDTEAFF.

This clone was recorded a few times. The chain employs TRBV10-1 and TRBJ2-3, with D perhaps matching TRBD2 (5 bases). CDR1 and CDR2 (germline): WNHNN, SYGVQD (reference sequence). The CDR3 loop spans 13 amino acids. V lost 9 bases to trimming and J lost 6 bases, with 16 bases between them. In nucleotides, the CDR3 is TGCGCCAGTCAACTCGGGATGTGGGATACGCAGTATTTT. Protein sequence: CASQLGMWDTQYF.

This chain joins TRBV6-1 and TRBJ1-2, with D perhaps matching TRBD1 (6 bases). Trimming stripped 3 bases from V and 0 bases from J, with 14 bases between. The CDR3 extends over 16 amino acids. CDR1 and CDR2 from the germline V gene are MNHNS and SASEGT. CDR3 loop: CASSDYVGGPNYGYTF. The DNA of the CDR3 is TGTGCCAGCAGTGACTACGTAGGGGGACCTAACTATGGCTACACCTTC.

The gene calls are TRBV4-3 and TRBJ2-3, with unresolved D. Germline CDR1 LGHNA, CDR2 YSLEER. V was shortened by 0 bases and J by 0 bases, with 10 bases between the two germline ends. CDR3 length equals 16 residues. CDR3 residues: CASSQEMAVSTDTQYF. Here the CDR3 DNA reads TGCGCCAGCAGCCAAGAGATGGCAGTGAGCACAGATACGCAGTATTTT.

V gene TRBV6-6 combines with J gene TRBJ2-3; tentatively, D is TRBD2 (6 bases). Germline loops: CDR1 MNHNY, CDR2 SVGAGI (reference sequence). The CDR3 consists of 14 residues. Trimming took 8 bases from V and 1 from J, leaving 13 bases between them. Here the CDR3 DNA reads TGTGCCAGCCAGTACGGCGGGGGCACAGATACGCAGTATTTT. Its protein product is CASQYGGGTDTQYF.

The V gene is TRBV15, the J gene TRBJ1-5; 7 bases agree with TRBD1. The ends lost 0 bases at V and 7 bases at J; junction bases unmatched: 6. The CDR3 is 15 amino acids. CDR1 is LNHNV, CDR2 YYDKDF, per germline (reference sequence). The CDR3: CATSRDRGGGQPQHF. CDR3 DNA sequence: TGTGCCACCAGCAGAGATCGAGGGGGCGGACAGCCCCAGCATTTT. The whole variable domain, remainder taken from reference TRBV15 and TRBJ1-5, is DAMVIQNPRYQVTQFGKPVTLSCSQTLNHNVMYWYQQKSSQAPKLLFHYYDKDFNNEADTPDNFQSRRPNTSFCFLDIRSPGLGDTAMYLCATSRDRGGGQPQHFGDGTRLSIL.

The chain uses TRBV13 and TRBJ2-7, with TRBD2 as a possible D gene (6 bases). The CDR3 is 14 amino acids. CDR1 PRHDT and CDR2 FYEKMQ come from the germline V gene (reference sequence). The V end was cut by 6 bases, the J end by 7 bases, with 19 bases between. In DNA, the CDR3 is TGTGCCAGCAGTTTTACTAGCTCCCCCTGGGAGCAGTACTTC. This translates into CASSFTSSPWEQYF.

The chain uses TRBV14 and TRBJ1-1; D gene unclear. This CDR3 region has 11 residues. Trimming shortened V by 1 base and J by 8 bases, and 5 bases separated the two germline ends. In germline, CDR1 is SGHDN, CDR2 FVKESK. The CDR3 nucleotides are TGTGCCAGCAGCCAAGCACAGGAAGCTTTCTTT. Translating it yields CASSQAQEAFF.

A few counts support this clone. The V and J genes are TRBV5-1 and TRBJ2-5, with a possible D match to TRBD1 (6 bases). The closer fit of TRBJ2-7 to the DNA end suggests the J call may be wrong. There are 15 residues in the CDR3. CDR1 and CDR2 from the germline V gene are SGHRS and YFSETQ. The DNA for the CDR3 is TGCGCCAGCAGCCCCCAGGGGTTGTTTGGCTACGAGCAGTACTTC. This gives the protein CASSPQGLFGYEQYF.

V usage is TRBV5-4 and J usage is TRBJ2-5; perhaps TRBD2 as D (6 bases). Germline-derived CDR1 and CDR2 are SGHNT and YYREEE (reference sequence). This CDR3 region has 14 residues. V was shortened by 0 bases and J by 9 bases, with 15 bases between the two germline ends. CDR3 sequence (DNA): TGTGCCAGCAGCTTGGAGGGACTGAGAAAGTCCCAGTACTTC. This encodes CASSLEGLRKSQYF.

This clone was counted only a few times. This chain joins TRBV6-1 and TRBJ2-1; a possible D gene is TRBD1 (6 bases). Trimming shortened V by 2 bases and J by 5 bases, and 10 bases separated the two germline ends. CDR1 is MNHNS, CDR2 SASEGT, per germline. The CDR3 has 14 amino acids. The CDR3 spells CASSEQGLNNEQFF. The DNA of the CDR3 is TGTGCCAGCAGTGAACAGGGGCTTAACAATGAGCAGTTCTTC.

Only one count was recorded for this clone. This CDR3 reads CASRAGWDTEAFF. CDR3 DNA sequence: TGTGCCAGCAGAGCCGGGTGGGACACTGAAGCTTTCTTT. The gene calls are TRBV7-9 and TRBJ1-1, with D unclear. The germline V gene encodes CDR1 SEHNR and CDR2 FQNEAQ (reference sequence). The CDR3 is 13 amino acids. Trimming shortened V by 6 bases and J by 3 bases, and 11 bases separated the two germline ends. Based on the CDR3 plus reference TRBV7-9 and TRBJ1-1, the full variable domain is DTGVSQNPRHKITKRGQNVTFRCDPISEHNRLYWYRQTLGQGPEFLTYFQNEAQLEKSRLLSDRFSAERPKGSFSTLEIQRTEQGDSAMYLCASRAGWDTEAFFGQGTRLTVV.

J is TRBJ1-3 and V is TRBV5-4; weak D call: TRBD1 (5 bases). Trimming pared 0 bases from V and 1 base from J, leaving 8 bases between. CDR3 length equals 15 residues. Germline CDR1 SGHNT, CDR2 YYREEE (reference sequence). The CDR3 region is CASSLVPGSGNTIYF. In DNA form, the CDR3 reads TGTGCCAGCAGCTTGGTCCCAGGGTCTGGAAACACCATATATTTT. The variable domain in full, with the rest retrieved from reference TRBV5-4 and TRBJ1-3, is ETGVTQSPTHLIKTRGQQVTLRCSSQSGHNTVSWYQQALGQGPQFIFQYYREEENGRGNFPPRFSGLQFPNYSSELNVNALELDDSALYLCASSLVPGSGNTIYFGEGSWLTVV.

The chain has TRBV10-3 and TRBJ1-2; possible D gene TRBD1, 5 bases. Germline assignment: CDR1 ENHRY and CDR2 SYGVKD. The V gene lost 6 bases and the J gene lost 4 bases, with 39 bases spanning the gap. This CDR3 contains 22 residues. The CDR3 reads CAISEKTLSTAEISEPLYGYTF. In DNA, the CDR3 is TGTGCCATCAGCGAAAAGACATTGTCGACAGCTGAGATAAGTGAGCCCCTCTATGGCTACACCTTC.

V is TRBV7-6 and J is TRBJ2-2; tentative D call: TRBD1 (6 bases). The V gene lost 4 bases and the J gene lost 2 bases, with 14 bases spanning the gap. CDR3 length: 16 amino acids. Germline CDR1 reads SGHVS; CDR2 reads FNYEAQ. CDR3 sequence: CASSSERGINTGELFF. CDR3 in DNA: TGTGCCAGCAGCTCCGAAAGGGGGATTAACACCGGGGAGCTGTTTTTT.

The rearrangement links TRBV9 to TRBJ1-2; no firm D call. The CDR3 covers 15 residues. V was cut by 0 bases and J by 5 bases, with 14 bases left in between. The germline V gene has CDR1 SGDLS and CDR2 YYNGEE. The CDR3 region is CASSVASRDLYGYTF. The CDR3, as DNA: TGTGCCAGCAGCGTAGCTTCGCGGGATTTGTATGGCTACACCTTC.

The gene calls are TRBV9 and TRBJ2-3, with TRBD2 matching 9 bases. The trim removed 3 bases at V and 3 bases at J, leaving 11 bases unmatched. The germline V gene encodes CDR1 SGDLS and CDR2 YYNGEE. The CDR3 has 17 amino acids. In nucleotides, the CDR3 is TGTGCCAGCAGCGCCAGGTCCGGGACTAGCTCGACAGATACGCAGTATTTT. Protein product: CASSARSGTSSTDTQYF.

V is TRBV14 and J is TRBJ1-3; D gene uncertain. Per germline, CDR1 SGHDN and CDR2 FVKESK. V was pared by 2 bases and J by 8 bases, with 16 bases between. The CDR3 length is 15 residues. CDR3 region: CASSQRDPREDTIYF. The CDR3, as DNA: TGTGCCAGCAGCCAAAGGGATCCCCGGGAGGACACCATATATTTT.

The CDR3 spells CASSLTSPTEAFF. DNA of the CDR3: TGTGCCAGCAGTTTAACCTCACCGACAGAAGCTTTCTTT. The chain uses TRBV28 and TRBJ1-1; no firm D call. Per the germline V gene, CDR1 is MDHEN and CDR2 is SYDVKM. Trimming pared 2 bases from V and 8 bases from J, leaving 12 bases between. This CDR3 region has 13 residues.

The chain combines TRBV4-3 with TRBJ1-6; perhaps TRBD1 as D (5 bases). Germline V gives CDR1 LGHNA, CDR2 YSLEER. The CDR3 sequence is 15 residues long. V was trimmed by 2 bases and J by 10 bases, leaving 15 bases between them. This CDR3 reads CASSQKSGFGSPLHF. DNA for the CDR3: TGCGCCAGCAGCCAAAAGTCAGGGTTTGGGTCACCCCTCCACTTT.

The CDR3, as DNA: TGTGCCAGTAGTATGCCGGGGACAGGGAGCTCCTACGAGCAGTACTTC. Protein sequence: CASSMPGTGSSYEQYF. The chain recombines TRBV19 with TRBJ2-7; 9 nucleotides align to TRBD1. V was pared by 3 bases and J by 0 bases, with 6 bases of the junction left unmatched. From germline, CDR1 is LNHDA and CDR2 SQIVND (reference sequence). The CDR3 covers 16 residues.

The chain uses TRBV5-1 and TRBJ2-7; D is uncertain. The length of the CDR3 is 13 residues. V was trimmed by 0 bases and J by 2 bases, leaving 6 bases between them. The germline V gene has CDR1 SGHRS and CDR2 YFSETQ. CDR3 in DNA: TGCGCCAGCAGCTTGGCCAACACCTACGAGCAGTACTTC. Its protein product is CASSLANTYEQYF.